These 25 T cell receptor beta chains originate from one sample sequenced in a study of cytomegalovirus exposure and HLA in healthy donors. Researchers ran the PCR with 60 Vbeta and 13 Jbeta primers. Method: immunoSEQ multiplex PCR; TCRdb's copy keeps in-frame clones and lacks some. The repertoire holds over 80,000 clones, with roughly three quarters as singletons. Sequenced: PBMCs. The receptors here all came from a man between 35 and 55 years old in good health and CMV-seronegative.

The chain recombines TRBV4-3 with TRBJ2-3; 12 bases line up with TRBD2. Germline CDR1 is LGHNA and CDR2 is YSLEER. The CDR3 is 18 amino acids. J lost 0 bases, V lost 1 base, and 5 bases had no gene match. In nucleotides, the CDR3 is TGCGCCAGCAGCCAAGCGACTAGCGGGGGAGTGAGCACAGATACGCAGTATTTT. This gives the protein CASSQATSGGVSTDTQYF.

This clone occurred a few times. CDR3 DNA: TGTGCCAGCAGCCGTCGGGGGAACCCAGATACGCAGTATTTT. Its translation: CASSRRGNPDTQYF. The V and J genes are TRBV7-2 and TRBJ2-3, with TRBD2 as a possible D gene (6 bases). Trimming shortened V by 5 bases and J by 4 bases, and 13 bases separated the two germline ends. CDR3 length equals 14 residues. The germline V gene encodes CDR1 SGHTA and CDR2 FQGNSA.

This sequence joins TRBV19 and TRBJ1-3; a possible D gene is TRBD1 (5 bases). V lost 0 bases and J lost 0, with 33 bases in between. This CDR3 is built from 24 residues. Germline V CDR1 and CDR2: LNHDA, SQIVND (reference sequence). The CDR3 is CASSIEGALRWGIRRENSGNTIYF. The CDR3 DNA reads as TGTGCCAGTAGTATAGAAGGGGCATTGCGTTGGGGGATCCGCCGGGAGAACTCTGGAAACACCATATATTTT.

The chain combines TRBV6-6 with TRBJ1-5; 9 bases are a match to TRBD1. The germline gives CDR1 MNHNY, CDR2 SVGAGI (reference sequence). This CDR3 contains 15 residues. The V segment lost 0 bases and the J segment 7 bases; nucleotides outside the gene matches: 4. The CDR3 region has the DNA TGTGCCAGCAGTTACTCGGGGACAGGGAACCAGCCCCAGCATTTT. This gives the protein CASSYSGTGNQPQHF.

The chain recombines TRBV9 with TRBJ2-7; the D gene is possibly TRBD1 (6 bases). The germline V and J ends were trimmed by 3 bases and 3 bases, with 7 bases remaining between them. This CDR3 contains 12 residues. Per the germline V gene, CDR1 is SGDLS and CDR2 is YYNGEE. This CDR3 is CASSADSYEQYF. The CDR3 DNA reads TGTGCCAGCAGCGCGGACAGCTACGAGCAGTACTTC. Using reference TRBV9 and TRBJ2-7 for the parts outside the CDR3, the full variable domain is DSGVTQTPKHLITATGQRVTLRCSPRSGDLSVYWYQQSLDQGLQFLIQYYNGEERAKGNILERFSAQQFPDLHSELNLSSLELGDSALYFCASSADSYEQYFGPGTRLTVT.

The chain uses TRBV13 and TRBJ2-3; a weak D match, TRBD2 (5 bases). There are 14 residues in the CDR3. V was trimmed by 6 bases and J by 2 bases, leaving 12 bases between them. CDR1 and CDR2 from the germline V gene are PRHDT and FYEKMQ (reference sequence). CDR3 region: CASSSGEPTDTQYF. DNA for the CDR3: TGTGCCAGCAGTTCCGGGGAGCCCACAGATACGCAGTATTTT.

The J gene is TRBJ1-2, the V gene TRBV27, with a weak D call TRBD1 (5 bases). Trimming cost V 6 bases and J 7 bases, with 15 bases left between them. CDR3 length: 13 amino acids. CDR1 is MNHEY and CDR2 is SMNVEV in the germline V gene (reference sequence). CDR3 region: CASRRTGGGGYTF. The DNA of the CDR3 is TGTGCCAGCAGAAGAACTGGGGGGGGTGGCTACACCTTC.

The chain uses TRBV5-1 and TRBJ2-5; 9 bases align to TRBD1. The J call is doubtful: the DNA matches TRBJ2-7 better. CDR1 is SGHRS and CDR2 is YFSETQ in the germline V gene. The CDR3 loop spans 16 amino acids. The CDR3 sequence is CASSPGWDRATYEQYF. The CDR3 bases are TGCGCCAGCAGCCCAGGATGGGACAGGGCCACCTACGAGCAGTACTTC.

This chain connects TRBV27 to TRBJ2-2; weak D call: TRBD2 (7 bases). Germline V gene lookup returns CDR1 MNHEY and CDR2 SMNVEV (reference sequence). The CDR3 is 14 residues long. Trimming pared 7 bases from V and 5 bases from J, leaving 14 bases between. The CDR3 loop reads CASTLGGGTGELFF. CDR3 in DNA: TGTGCCAGCACCTTAGGGGGGGGAACCGGGGAGCTGTTTTTT.

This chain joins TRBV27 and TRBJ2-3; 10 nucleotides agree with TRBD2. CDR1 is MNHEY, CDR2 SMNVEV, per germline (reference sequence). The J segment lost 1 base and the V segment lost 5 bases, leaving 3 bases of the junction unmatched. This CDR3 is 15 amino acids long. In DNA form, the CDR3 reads TGTGCCAGCAGTCCAGGGACTAGCGGCACAGATACGCAGTATTTT. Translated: CASSPGTSGTDTQYF.

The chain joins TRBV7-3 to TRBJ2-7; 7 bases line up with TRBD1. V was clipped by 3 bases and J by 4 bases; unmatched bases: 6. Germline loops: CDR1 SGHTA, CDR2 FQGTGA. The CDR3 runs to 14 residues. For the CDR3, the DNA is TGTGCCAGCAGCTTTCCGGGACAGTTTTACGAGCAGTACTTC. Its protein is CASSFPGQFYEQYF.

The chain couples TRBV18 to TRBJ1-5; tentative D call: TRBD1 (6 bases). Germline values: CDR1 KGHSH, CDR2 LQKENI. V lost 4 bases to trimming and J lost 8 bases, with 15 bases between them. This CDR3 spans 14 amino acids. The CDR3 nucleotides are TGTGCCAGCTCACTAAACTCCAGGGGTGAGCCCCAGCATTTT. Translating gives CASSLNSRGEPQHF.

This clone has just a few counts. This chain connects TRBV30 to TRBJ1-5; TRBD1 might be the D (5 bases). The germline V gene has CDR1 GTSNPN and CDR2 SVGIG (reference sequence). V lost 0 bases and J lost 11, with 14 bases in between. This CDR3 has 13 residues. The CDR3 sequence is CAWSVQEQSAQHF. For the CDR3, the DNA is TGTGCCTGGAGTGTACAGGAGCAATCAGCCCAGCATTTT.

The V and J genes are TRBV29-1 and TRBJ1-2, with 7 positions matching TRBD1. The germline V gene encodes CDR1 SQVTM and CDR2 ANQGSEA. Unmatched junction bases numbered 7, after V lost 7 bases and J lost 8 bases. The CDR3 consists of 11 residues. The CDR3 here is CSALTGEGYTF. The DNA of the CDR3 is TGCAGCGCCCTCACAGGGGAAGGCTACACCTTC.

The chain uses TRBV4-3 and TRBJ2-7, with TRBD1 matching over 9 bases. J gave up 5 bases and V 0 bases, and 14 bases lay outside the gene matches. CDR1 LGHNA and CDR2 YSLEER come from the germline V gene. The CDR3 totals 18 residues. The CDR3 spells CASSQDPEGGTGSDEQYF. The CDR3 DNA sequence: TGCGCCAGCAGCCAAGACCCCGAGGGGGGGACAGGGAGTGACGAGCAGTACTTC.

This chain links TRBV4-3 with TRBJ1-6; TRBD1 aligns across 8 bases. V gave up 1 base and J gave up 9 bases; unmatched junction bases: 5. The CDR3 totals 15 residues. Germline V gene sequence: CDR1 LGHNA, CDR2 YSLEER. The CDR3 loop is CASSQGTGIRSPLHF. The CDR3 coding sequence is TGCGCCAGCAGCCAAGGGACAGGGATACGTTCACCCCTCCACTTT.

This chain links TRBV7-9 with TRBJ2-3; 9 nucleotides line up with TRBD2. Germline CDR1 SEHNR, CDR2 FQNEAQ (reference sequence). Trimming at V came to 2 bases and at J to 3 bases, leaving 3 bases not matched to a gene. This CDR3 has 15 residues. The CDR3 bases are TGTGCCAGCAGCTTAAGTGCGGGGGGGACAGATACGCAGTATTTT. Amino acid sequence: CASSLSAGGTDTQYF.

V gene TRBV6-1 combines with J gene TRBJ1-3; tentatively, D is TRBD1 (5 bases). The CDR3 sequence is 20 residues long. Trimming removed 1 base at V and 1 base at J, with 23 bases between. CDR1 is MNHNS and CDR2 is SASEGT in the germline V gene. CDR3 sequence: CASSEEKKGAARVSGNTIYF. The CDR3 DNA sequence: TGTGCCAGCAGTGAAGAGAAGAAAGGGGCAGCTCGGGTTTCTGGAAACACCATATATTTT.

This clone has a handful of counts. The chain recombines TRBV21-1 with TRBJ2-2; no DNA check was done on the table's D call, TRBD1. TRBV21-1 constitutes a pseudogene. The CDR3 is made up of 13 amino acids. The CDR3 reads CTSSTEGGGELFF. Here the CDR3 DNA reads TGTACCAGCAGCACGGAAGGGGGCGGGGAGCTGTTTTTT.

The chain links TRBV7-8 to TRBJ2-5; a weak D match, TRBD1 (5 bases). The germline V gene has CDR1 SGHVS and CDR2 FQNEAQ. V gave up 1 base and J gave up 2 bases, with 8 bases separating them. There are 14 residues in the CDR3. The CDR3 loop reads CASSLGREQETQYF. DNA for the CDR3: TGTGCCAGCAGCTTAGGCAGGGAACAAGAGACCCAGTACTTC.

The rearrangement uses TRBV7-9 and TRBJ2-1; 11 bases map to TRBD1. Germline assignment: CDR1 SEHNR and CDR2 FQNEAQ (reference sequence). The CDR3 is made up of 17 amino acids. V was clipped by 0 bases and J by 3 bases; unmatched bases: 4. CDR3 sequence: CASSLAGTGGYYNEQFF. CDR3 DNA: TGTGCCAGCAGCTTAGCCGGGACAGGGGGTTACTACAATGAGCAGTTCTTC. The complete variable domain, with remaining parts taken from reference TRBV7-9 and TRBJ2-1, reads DTGVSQNPRHKITKRGQNVTFRCDPISEHNRLYWYRQTLGQGPEFLTYFQNEAQLEKSRLLSDRFSAERPKGSFSTLEIQRTEQGDSAMYLCASSLAGTGGYYNEQFFGPGTRLTVL.

The CDR3 reads CASSLAGVAGGAYEQYF. In DNA form, the CDR3 reads TGTGCCAGCAGCTTAGCGGGCGTAGCGGGGGGTGCCTACGAGCAGTACTTC. This chain connects TRBV7-6 to TRBJ2-5; TRBD2 aligns across 10 bases. The J call may be mistaken, given a closer DNA end match to TRBJ2-7. The germline V gene has CDR1 SGHVS and CDR2 FNYEAQ. This CDR3 contains 17 residues.

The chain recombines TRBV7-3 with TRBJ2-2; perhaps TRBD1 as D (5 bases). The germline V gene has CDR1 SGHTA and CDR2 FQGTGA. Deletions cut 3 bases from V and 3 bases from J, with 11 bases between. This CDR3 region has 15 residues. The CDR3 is CASSFQGFYTGELFF. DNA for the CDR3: TGTGCCAGCAGCTTCCAGGGATTTTACACCGGGGAGCTGTTTTTT.

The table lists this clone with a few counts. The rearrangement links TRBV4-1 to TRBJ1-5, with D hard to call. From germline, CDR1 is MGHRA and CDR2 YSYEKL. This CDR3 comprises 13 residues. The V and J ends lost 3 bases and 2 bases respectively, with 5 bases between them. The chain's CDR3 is CASSHTGNQPQHF. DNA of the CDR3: TGCGCCAGCAGCCACACAGGCAATCAGCCCCAGCATTTT.

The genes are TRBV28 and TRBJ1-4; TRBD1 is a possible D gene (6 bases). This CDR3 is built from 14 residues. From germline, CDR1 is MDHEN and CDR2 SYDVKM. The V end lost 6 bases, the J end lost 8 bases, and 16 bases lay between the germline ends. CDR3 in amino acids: CASSVGGRGEKLFF. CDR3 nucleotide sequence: TGTGCCAGCAGCGTTGGGGGCCGGGGAGAAAAACTGTTTTTT.